The rows below give T cell receptor beta chains drawn from one sample of a study of cytomegalovirus exposure and HLA in healthy donors. The repertoire was sequenced with immunoSEQ multiplex PCR; TCRdb's copy has only in-frame clones and lacks some. The profile shows roughly 97,000 clones, approximately 73% of them singletons. Sequenced sample: PBMCs. The receptors derive from a man aged 35-49 years in good health and CMV-seronegative. CDR3s include the opening cysteine and the closing phenylalanine or tryptophan. The D gene is left open where the match is weak. Rows give clone size only sometimes, using once, few, many, or a class for an expanded clone.

abundance	j_gene	v_gene	d_gene	CDR3aa	CDR3nt
NA	TRBJ2-2	TRBV4-2	NA	CASSQERFGELFF	TGTGCCAGCAGCCAAGAACGGTTTGGGGAGCTGTTTTTT
NA	TRBJ1-1	TRBV19	NA	CASSIGAGGNTEAFF	TGTGCCAGTAGTATAGGAGCGGGGGGGAACACTGAAGCTTTCTTT
NA	TRBJ2-5	TRBV2	TRBD2	CASSLGLRETQYF	TGTGCCAGCAGCCTGGGACTACGGGAGACCCAGTACTTC
NA	TRBJ2-2	TRBV18	TRBD2	CASSPTSGGNTGELFF	TGTGCCAGCTCGCCTACTAGCGGGGGTAACACCGGGGAGCTGTTTTTT
NA	TRBJ1-1	TRBV6-4	NA	CASRPGLLRGNTEAFF	TGTGCCAGCAGACCGGGACTACTCCGAGGGAACACTGAAGCTTTCTTT
NA	TRBJ2-7	TRBV19	NA	CASSIGRTGTYEQYF	TGTGCCAGTAGTATCGGTAGGACGGGGACCTACGAGCAGTACTTC
NA	TRBJ2-7	TRBV20-1	NA	CSARQGEKQYF	TGCAGTGCTCGACAAGGGGAAAAGCAGTACTTC
NA	TRBJ1-5	TRBV28	NA	CASSLDFNSNQPQHF	TGTGCCAGCAGTCTAGACTTTAATAGCAATCAGCCCCAGCATTTT
medium-sized	TRBJ2-1	TRBV6-1	TRBD2	CASSGLAGGPNEQFF	TGTGCCAGCAGTGGACTAGCGGGGGGGCCCAATGAGCAGTTCTTC
NA	TRBJ2-7	TRBV5-4	TRBD1	CASSSNTGTGRYEQYF	TGTGCCAGCAGCTCTAATACCGGGACAGGGCGCTACGAGCAGTACTTC
NA	TRBJ1-3	TRBV2	NA	CASRVGYSGNTIYF	TGTGCCAGCCGGGTCGGGTACTCTGGAAACACCATATATTTT
NA	TRBJ2-5	TRBV7-8	TRBD2	CASSLVGSGGQETQYF	TGTGCCAGCAGCTTAGTGGGTAGCGGGGGCCAAGAGACCCAGTACTTC
once	TRBJ2-3	TRBV2	NA	CASSNTDTQYF	TGTGCCAGCAGTAACACAGATACACAGTATTTT
few	TRBJ2-2	TRBV6-4	NA	CASSDSETGELFF	TGTGCCAGCAGTGACTCCGAGACCGGGGAGCTGTTTTTT
NA	TRBJ2-3	TRBV7-9	TRBD2	CASSPRGRAGITDTQYF	TGTGCCAGCAGCCCACGTGGGAGAGCGGGAATCACAGATACGCAGTATTTT
NA	TRBJ2-5	TRBV7-9	NA	CASSSGPQETQYF	TGTGCCAGCAGCTCCGGTCCTCAAGAGACCCAGTACTTC